The rows below give T cell receptor beta chains drawn from one sample of a study of high-grade serous ovarian cancer treatment subgroups. Clones were read by immunoSEQ multiplex PCR, and TCRdb kept only the in-frame ones, dropping some. Of 2,000 to 2,500 clones in the sample, 75% are singletons; the top ten hold about 10%. Material: tumor tissue. The receptors here all came from a human donor with high-grade serous ovarian cancer. CDR3s include the opening cysteine and the closing phenylalanine or tryptophan. The D gene is left open where the match is weak. The size of a clone is reported for some rows only, either as once, few or many, or as a class for expanded clones.

CDR3nt: TGTGCCATCTCGGGACGGGATACGCAGTATTTT; CDR3aa: CAISGRDTQYF; j_gene: TRBJ2-3; len: 11; abundance: -; d_gene: -; v_gene: TRBV10-3
CDR3nt: TGTGCCAGTAGTTCCCGGGCAGCAGATACGCAGTATTTT; CDR3aa: CASSSRAADTQYF; j_gene: TRBJ2-3; len: 13; abundance: -; d_gene: -; v_gene: TRBV19
CDR3nt: TGTGCCAGCAGTAAACAGGGGGGCAGCAATCAGCCCCAGCATTTT; CDR3aa: CASSKQGGSNQPQHF; j_gene: TRBJ1-5; len: 15; abundance: large; d_gene: TRBD1; v_gene: TRBV28
CDR3nt: TGCGCCAGCAGCGCCGGACAGCTCGCGGGGGAAAAACTGTTTTTT; CDR3aa: CASSAGQLAGEKLFF; j_gene: TRBJ1-4; len: 15; abundance: -; d_gene: -; v_gene: TRBV5-1
CDR3nt: TGTGCCACGGGGGCAGGCCATAATTCACCCCTCCACTTT; CDR3aa: CATGAGHNSPLHF; j_gene: TRBJ1-6; len: 13; abundance: -; d_gene: -; v_gene: TRBV6-6
CDR3nt: TGTGCTAGTGCCTCAGACAGGGTTTACGAGCAGTACTTC; CDR3aa: CASASDRVYEQYF; j_gene: TRBJ2-7; len: 13; abundance: -; d_gene: TRBD1; v_gene: TRBV12-5
CDR3nt: TGTGCCAGTAGTATTGGGGCGGATGAGCAGTTCTTC; CDR3aa: CASSIGADEQFF; j_gene: TRBJ2-1; len: 12; abundance: -; d_gene: -; v_gene: TRBV19
CDR3nt: TGTGCCAGCAGCCAAGCGGGGGCCCCCGGGGAGCTGTTTTTT; CDR3aa: CASSQAGAPGELFF; j_gene: TRBJ2-2; len: 14; abundance: -; d_gene: -; v_gene: TRBV4-2
CDR3nt: TGTGCCAGCACCAACAGATGGGACAGGTTAGAGACCCAGTACTTC; CDR3aa: CASTNRWDRLETQYF; j_gene: TRBJ2-5; len: 15; abundance: -; d_gene: TRBD1; v_gene: TRBV6-5
CDR3nt: TGCAGCGCCCGGACAGGGAATGGCTACACCTTC; CDR3aa: CSARTGNGYTF; j_gene: TRBJ1-2; len: 11; abundance: -; d_gene: TRBD1; v_gene: TRBV29-1
CDR3nt: TGTGCCAGCAGCTTGGACAGCTTCTACGAGCAGTACTTC; CDR3aa: CASSLDSFYEQYF; j_gene: TRBJ2-7; len: 13; abundance: -; d_gene: -; v_gene: TRBV5-6
CDR3nt: TGTGCCAGCAGCAGGGGCCGGCAGGGCTACACCTTC; CDR3aa: CASSRGRQGYTF; j_gene: TRBJ1-2; len: 12; abundance: -; d_gene: -; v_gene: TRBV7-2
CDR3nt: TGTGCCAGCAGTCGTAGCGGGGGCACAGATACGCAGTATTTT; CDR3aa: CASSRSGGTDTQYF; j_gene: TRBJ2-3; len: 14; abundance: -; d_gene: TRBD2; v_gene: TRBV28
CDR3nt: TGTGCCAGCAGCAAACAGGTCATGAACACTGAAGCTTTCTTT; CDR3aa: CASSKQVMNTEAFF; j_gene: TRBJ1-1; len: 14; abundance: -; d_gene: -; v_gene: TRBV11-3
CDR3nt: TGTGCCAGCAGCTCTCCCGGGATGGGGGACTATAATTCACCCCTCCACTTT; CDR3aa: CASSSPGMGDYNSPLHF; j_gene: TRBJ1-6; len: 17; abundance: -; d_gene: -; v_gene: TRBV7-9
CDR3nt: TGCAGCGTTGGGAGCACAGATACGCAGTATTTT; CDR3aa: CSVGSTDTQYF; j_gene: TRBJ2-3; len: 11; abundance: -; d_gene: -; v_gene: TRBV29-1
CDR3nt: TGTGCCAGCAGCTCGGGGGCGCTTCTCCCCTACACCTTC; CDR3aa: CASSSGALLPYTF; j_gene: TRBJ1-2; len: 13; abundance: once; d_gene: -; v_gene: TRBV7-9
CDR3nt: TGTGCCAGCAGCGCCAGGGTTGAAGCTTTCTTT; CDR3aa: CASSARVEAFF; j_gene: TRBJ1-1; len: 11; abundance: -; d_gene: -; v_gene: TRBV11-2
CDR3nt: TGCGCCAGCAGCTTGGACAGGGTGGGCAATGAGCAGTTCTTC; CDR3aa: CASSLDRVGNEQFF; j_gene: TRBJ2-1; len: 14; abundance: -; d_gene: -; v_gene: TRBV5-1
CDR3nt: TGCGCCAGCAGCCAATTATTGGCGGGGGGGATGGATACGCAGTATTTT; CDR3aa: CASSQLLAGGMDTQYF; j_gene: TRBJ2-3; len: 16; abundance: -; d_gene: TRBD2; v_gene: TRBV4-3
CDR3nt: TGTGCCAGCAGCTTAGTACAGGGGCGAGCAACTGAAGCTTTCTTT; CDR3aa: CASSLVQGRATEAFF; j_gene: TRBJ1-1; len: 15; abundance: -; d_gene: TRBD1; v_gene: TRBV7-9
CDR3nt: TGTGCCAGCGGCACAGGGGCCAATAATGAAAAACTGTTTTTT; CDR3aa: CASGTGANNEKLFF; j_gene: TRBJ1-4; len: 14; abundance: -; d_gene: TRBD1; v_gene: TRBV7-6
CDR3nt: TGTGCCAGCAGTTTTTGGGGAGGACCTGGGGCCAACGTCCTGACTTTC; CDR3aa: CASSFWGGPGANVLTF; j_gene: TRBJ2-6; len: 16; abundance: -; d_gene: -; v_gene: TRBV28
CDR3nt: TGTGCCAGCAGTAAAATAGGGACAGGGGATTCACCCCTCCACTTT; CDR3aa: CASSKIGTGDSPLHF; j_gene: TRBJ1-6; len: 15; abundance: -; d_gene: TRBD1; v_gene: TRBV6-5
CDR3nt: TGTGCCAGCCGGGTTTGGGTGGAAAACACTGAAGCTTTCTTT; CDR3aa: CASRVWVENTEAFF; j_gene: TRBJ1-1; len: 14; abundance: few; d_gene: -; v_gene: TRBV2
CDR3nt: TGTGCCAGCAGCTCCGGACAGTCGGATAGCAATCAGCCCCAGCATTTT; CDR3aa: CASSSGQSDSNQPQHF; j_gene: TRBJ1-5; len: 16; abundance: few; d_gene: -; v_gene: TRBV7-9
CDR3nt: TGTGCCACCAGCAGAGATACGCAGGGTAGCTACGAGCAGTACTTC; CDR3aa: CATSRDTQGSYEQYF; j_gene: TRBJ2-7; len: 15; abundance: -; d_gene: -; v_gene: TRBV15
CDR3nt: TGTGCCAGCAGCTTAGTTTCCAGGACCTACGAGCAGTACTTC; CDR3aa: CASSLVSRTYEQYF; j_gene: TRBJ2-7; len: 14; abundance: -; d_gene: -; v_gene: TRBV7-2
CDR3nt: TGCGCCAGCAACGGGGGGACGGGTGAAGCTTTCTTT; CDR3aa: CASNGGTGEAFF; j_gene: TRBJ1-1; len: 12; abundance: -; d_gene: -; v_gene: TRBV5-1
CDR3nt: TGTGCCAGCAGCTCAGGGGTTGGCACTTACAATGAGCAGTTCTTC; CDR3aa: CASSSGVGTYNEQFF; j_gene: TRBJ2-1; len: 15; abundance: -; d_gene: -; v_gene: TRBV9
CDR3nt: TGTGCCAGCAGCTTTTTATGGGGAAGCTCCTACGAGCAGTACTTC; CDR3aa: CASSFLWGSSYEQYF; j_gene: TRBJ2-7; len: 15; abundance: -; d_gene: -; v_gene: TRBV5-5
CDR3nt: TGTGCCAGCAGTTTCTATACAGGGCATAGGGGCAATGAGCAGTTCTTC; CDR3aa: CASSFYTGHRGNEQFF; j_gene: TRBJ2-1; len: 16; abundance: -; d_gene: -; v_gene: TRBV27
CDR3nt: TGTGCCAGCAGCGTTCAGGGGGCAGCGGGGGCTGAAGCTTTCTTT; CDR3aa: CASSVQGAAGAEAFF; j_gene: TRBJ1-1; len: 15; abundance: -; d_gene: TRBD1; v_gene: TRBV9
CDR3nt: TGTGCCAGCAGCTTTAGCGGGGACTCCTACAATGAGCAGTTCTTC; CDR3aa: CASSFSGDSYNEQFF; j_gene: TRBJ2-1; len: 15; abundance: -; d_gene: TRBD2; v_gene: TRBV5-5
CDR3nt: TGTGCCAGCAGCTCGACAGGGCGGGAGACCCAGTACTTC; CDR3aa: CASSSTGRETQYF; j_gene: TRBJ2-5; len: 13; abundance: few; d_gene: TRBD1; v_gene: TRBV27
CDR3nt: TGTGCCAGCAGTGAAGTGGCTTTCAAAGCGACCCAGTACTTC; CDR3aa: CASSEVAFKATQYF; j_gene: TRBJ2-5; len: 14; abundance: -; d_gene: -; v_gene: TRBV2
CDR3nt: TGTGCCAGTAGTATACCGGGGGAGGATCAGCCCCAGCATTTT; CDR3aa: CASSIPGEDQPQHF; j_gene: TRBJ1-5; len: 14; abundance: -; d_gene: -; v_gene: TRBV19
CDR3nt: TGTGCCAGCAGCCAGGCCACAGGGGTAGACTATGGCTACACCTTC; CDR3aa: CASSQATGVDYGYTF; j_gene: TRBJ1-2; len: 15; abundance: -; d_gene: TRBD1; v_gene: TRBV4-2